A selection of T cell receptor beta chains follows, all from one sample in a study of cytomegalovirus exposure and HLA in healthy donors. Profiling relied on immunoSEQ multiplex PCR, and the TCRdb table lists in-frame clones only, not all of them. The sample lists some 140,000 clones, over 70% occurring once. Sequencing used PBMCs. The receptors come from a man aged 40-55 years in good health and CMV-seronegative. CDR3s leave out the opening cysteine and the closing phenylalanine or tryptophan. Where a row states a size, it is once, few, many or the class of an expanded clone; other rows omit it.

clone size	V gene	J gene	CDR3 protein
.	TRBV7-3	TRBJ2-3	ASSGTGGTDTQY
.	TRBV9	.	ASSAGQEAYEQY
few	TRBV11-3	TRBJ2-2	ASSSRDTFPGELF
.	TRBV5-1	TRBJ1-3	ASSVTGSSGNTIY
.	TRBV20-1	TRBJ2-5	SAEPQETQY
.	TRBV4-3	TRBJ2-7	ASSQISGTGYEQY
.	TRBV5-4	TRBJ2-7	ASSDRTIYEQY
.	TRBV6-5	TRBJ1-2	ASSSAGRGYGYT
.	TRBV5-1	TRBJ2-1	ASSSGPVAASYNEQF
.	TRBV5-1	TRBJ2-7	ASSPIARSYEQY
.	TRBV2	TRBJ2-7	ASSQSREQY
.	TRBV5-6	TRBJ2-7	ASSLPGHSYEQY
few	TRBV10-3	TRBJ1-3	ASGQGGGNTIY
few	TRBV7-9	TRBJ2-5	ASSRRGETQY
.	TRBV5-1	TRBJ1-2	ASSLDVVGTVNYGYT
.	TRBV9	TRBJ2-5	ASSPAPTGGRGTQY
.	TRBV30	TRBJ1-3	AWIFRSGNTIY
.	TRBV7-3	TRBJ2-6	ASSLKPAGGFSGANVLT
few	TRBV11-1	TRBJ2-1	ASSLALGYEQF
.	TRBV30	TRBJ2-5	AWNPGFQETQY
.	TRBV4-3	TRBJ2-1	ASSQDWRQGSDEQF
once	TRBV7-7	TRBJ1-2	ASSLGDDRENGYT
.	TRBV29-1	TRBJ1-2	SATGTENYGYT
few	TRBV19	TRBJ2-1	ASKRSSGGFSYNEQF
.	TRBV6-1	TRBJ1-5	ASSGQFGNQPQH
.	TRBV5-1	TRBJ1-2	ASSPSRGTGLLNYGYT
.	TRBV29-1	TRBJ2-7	SVEGGTGSSYEQY
.	TRBV10-3	TRBJ1-1	AISRGAGDTEAF
.	TRBV6-1	TRBJ1-2	ASSAMRTGGYGYT
.	TRBV5-6	TRBJ1-3	ASFSSSGNTIY
.	TRBV7-9	TRBJ2-7	ASSLRQGTPFYEQY
.	TRBV7-2	TRBJ1-5	ASSLVGGINQPQH
once	TRBV2	TRBJ1-2	ASSESGQVGGNGYT